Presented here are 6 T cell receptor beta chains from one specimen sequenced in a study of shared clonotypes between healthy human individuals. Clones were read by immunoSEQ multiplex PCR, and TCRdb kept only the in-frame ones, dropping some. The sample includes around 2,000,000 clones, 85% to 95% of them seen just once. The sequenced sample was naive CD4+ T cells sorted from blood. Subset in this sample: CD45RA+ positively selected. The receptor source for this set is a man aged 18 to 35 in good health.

The CDR3 loop is CASSPLAGALSYEQYF. The CDR3, as DNA: TGTGCCAGCAGTCCTCTGGCGGGGGCCCTCTCCTACGAGCAGTACTTC. The J gene is TRBJ2-7, the V gene TRBV7-9, with D maybe TRBD2 (7 bases). The CDR3 has 16 amino acids. The germline V gene encodes CDR1 SEHNR and CDR2 FQNEAQ (reference sequence). The V gene lost 6 bases and the J gene lost 0 bases, with 18 bases spanning the gap.

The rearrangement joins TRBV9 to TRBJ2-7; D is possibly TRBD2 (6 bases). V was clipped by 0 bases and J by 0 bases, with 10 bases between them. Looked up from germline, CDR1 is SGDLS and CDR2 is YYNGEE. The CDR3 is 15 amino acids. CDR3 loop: CASSVGDGGSYEQYF. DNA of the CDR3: TGTGCCAGCAGCGTAGGGGACGGGGGCTCCTACGAGCAGTACTTC.

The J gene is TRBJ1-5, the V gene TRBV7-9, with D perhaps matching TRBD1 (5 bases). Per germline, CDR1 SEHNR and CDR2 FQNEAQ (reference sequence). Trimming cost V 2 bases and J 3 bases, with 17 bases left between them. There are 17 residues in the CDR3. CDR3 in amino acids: CASSLYPAGENNQPQHF. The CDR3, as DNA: TGTGCCAGCAGCTTATACCCCGCGGGGGAGAACAATCAGCCCCAGCATTTT.

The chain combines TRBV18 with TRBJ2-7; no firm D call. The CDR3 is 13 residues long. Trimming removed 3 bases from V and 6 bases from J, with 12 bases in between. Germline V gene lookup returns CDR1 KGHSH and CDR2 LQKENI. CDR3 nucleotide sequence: TGTGCCAGCTCACCCGTCCCCGTGGTCGAGCAGTACTTC. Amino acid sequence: CASSPVPVVEQYF. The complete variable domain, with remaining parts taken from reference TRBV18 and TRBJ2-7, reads NAGVMQNPRHLVRRRGQEARLRCSPMKGHSHVYWYRQLPEEGLKFMVYLQKENIIDESGMPKERFSAEFPKEGPSILRIQQVVRGDSAAYFCASSPVPVVEQYFGPGTRLTVT.

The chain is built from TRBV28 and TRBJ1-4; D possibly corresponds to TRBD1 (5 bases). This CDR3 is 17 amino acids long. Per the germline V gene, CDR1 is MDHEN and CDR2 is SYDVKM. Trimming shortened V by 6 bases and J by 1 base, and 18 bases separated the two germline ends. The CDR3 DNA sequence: TGTGCCAGCAGCCGGGGCCTCAACGGAGGAACTAATGAAAAACTGTTTTTT. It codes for CASSRGLNGGTNEKLFF.

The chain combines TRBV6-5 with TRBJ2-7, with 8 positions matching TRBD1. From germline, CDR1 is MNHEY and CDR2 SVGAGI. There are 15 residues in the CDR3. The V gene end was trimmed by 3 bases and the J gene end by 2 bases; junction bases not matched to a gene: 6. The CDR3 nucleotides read TGTGCCAGCAGTTATTTGGGACAGGAACCCTACGAGCAGTACTTC. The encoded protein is CASSYLGQEPYEQYF.